The rows below give T cell receptor beta chains drawn from one sample of a study of blood T cells in healthy people across ages. Each CDR3 protein is one row after TCRdb ran MiXCR on the 5' RACE reads. The sample lists hundreds of thousands of distinct CDR3 sequences, approximately 21% occurring once. Sequencing used blood. The receptor set was obtained from a man between 65 and 85 years old in good health. Each CDR3 is given with its conserved first and last residue. Fields, in order: J gene, clone size, D gene, V gene, CDR3 DNA, CDR3 protein. A D gene is named only where the DNA matches it firmly. Clone sizes are given selectively: once, few, many, or a class where the clone is expanded.

>TRBJ1-1|many|-|TRBV7-2
TGTGCCAGCAGCTACTACAGAAACACTGAAGCTTTCTTT
CASSYYRNTEAFF
>TRBJ2-2|few|-|TRBV6-1
TGTGCCAGCAGTCGAGTCCTCAGGGGTGCGGACACCGGGGAGCTGTTTTTT
CASSRVLRGADTGELFF
>TRBJ1-6|-|-|TRBV5-1
TGCGCCAGCAGCCCGGCAAGCTCTATTTATTCACCCCTCCACTTT
CASSPASSIYSPLHF
>TRBJ2-7|-|TRBD1|TRBV10-3
TGTGCCATCGGGACAGTGACCTACGAGCAGTACTTC
CAIGTVTYEQYF
>TRBJ1-2|-|-|TRBV28
TGTGCCAGCAGTTCTAACGCGGGGACGGGGGGCTACACCTTC
CASSSNAGTGGYTF
>TRBJ2-1|few|TRBD2|TRBV18
TGTGCCAGCTCAGCGACTAGCGGGAGGGAGCAGTTCTTC
CASSATSGREQFF
>TRBJ2-1|few|-|TRBV6-5
TGTGCCAGCAGTTACAAGCGCAACAATGAGCAGTTCTTC
CASSYKRNNEQFF
>TRBJ2-1|-|-|TRBV20-1
TGCAGTGCTAGAGGGCTGTTGCGGGATTACAATGAGCAGTTCTTC
CSARGLLRDYNEQFF
>TRBJ2-5|-|-|TRBV5-1
TGCGCCAGCAGTAAAACCATTCAGGGTATTCGAGAGACCCAGTACTTC
CASSKTIQGIRETQYF
>TRBJ2-2|-|TRBD2|TRBV20-1
TGCAGTGCTAGTCAGGCGGGAGTGGTCGGGGAGCTGTTTTTT
CSASQAGVVGELFF
>TRBJ1-4|few|TRBD1|TRBV5-6
TGTGCCAGCAGCTTGGTTTCAGGGGGAAGTGAAAAACTGTTTTTT
CASSLVSGGSEKLFF
>TRBJ1-1|few|-|TRBV3-1
TGTGCCAGCAGCCATTTCGGGGGGGATGAAGCTTTCTTT
CASSHFGGDEAFF
>TRBJ1-2|few|TRBD1|TRBV20-1
TGCAGTGCTAGAGTGGGACAGGGAATTAGCTACACCTTC
CSARVGQGISYTF
>TRBJ2-7|-|TRBD2|TRBV12-3/TRBV12-4
TGTGCCAGCAGGCTAGCGGGAGGTGGTGGCGAGCAGTACTTC
CASRLAGGGGEQYF
>TRBJ1-5|many|-|TRBV28
TGTGCCAGCAGTACTATAGTGTCAGTGCAGGTCCTCAATCAGCCCCAGCATTTT
CASSTIVSVQVLNQPQHF
>TRBJ2-6|-|-|TRBV19
TGTGCCAGTAGTAAGGTTGGAGAGGTATTGGCTGGGGCCAACGTCCTGACTTTC
CASSKVGEVLAGANVLTF
>TRBJ1-6|-|-|TRBV15
TGTGCCACCAGCAGAGATTTGGCGAATTCACCCCTCCACTTT
CATSRDLANSPLHF
>TRBJ2-2|-|TRBD2|TRBV7-2
TGTGCCAGCAGCTTTAAGACGGGGGGCACCGGGGAGCTGTTTTTT
CASSFKTGGTGELFF
>TRBJ2-7|few|-|TRBV28
TGTGCCAGCACTCCGGGGGGCAGGCTTAGCTCCTACGAGCAGTACTTC
CASTPGGRLSSYEQYF
>TRBJ1-5|-|-|TRBV4-1
TGCGCCAGCAGCCAAGATCAAGCGGCTATAGGGCAGCCCCAGCATTTT
CASSQDQAAIGQPQHF
>TRBJ2-1|-|-|TRBV20-1
TGCAGTGCTGGAGAGGGGTCTCCCAATGAGCAGTTCTTC
CSAGEGSPNEQFF
>TRBJ2-5|few|-|TRBV7-3
TGTGCCAGCAGCTTAATCAGGGGTTCCTCGGAGACCCAGTACTTC
CASSLIRGSSETQYF
>TRBJ1-1|-|TRBD1|TRBV6-5
TGTGCCAGCGCACTAGGACAGGGGATTGTCACTGAAGCTTTCTTT
CASALGQGIVTEAFF
>TRBJ2-1|-|-|TRBV2
TGTGCCACCACAGGGTACGATGAGCAGTTCTTC
CATTGYDEQFF
>TRBJ1-5|once|TRBD1|TRBV5-6
TGTGCCAGCAGTCGGGCGGTGGCAGGGGGCGTTCAGCCCCAGCATTTT
CASSRAVAGGVQPQHF
>TRBJ2-2|few|-|TRBV6-1
TGTGCCAGCAAATTTTCCACCGGGGAGCTGTTTTTT
CASKFSTGELFF